Each of the 28 T cell receptor beta chains below was sequenced from the same sample in a study of T cells in Graves' hyperthyroidism and ophthalmopathy. Amplified TCR beta CDR3 regions came from RNA transcripts. The study used the HTBI primer set for a first-round RT-PCR of the TCR CDR3. In TCRdb, the multiplex PCR reads were re-called with MiXCR into one record per CDR3 protein. The sample comprises roughly 350,000 distinct CDR3 sequences, roughly 13% of which are singletons, and around 32% rests with the top ten. The material sequenced was blood. The receptors were gathered from a middle-aged woman with Graves' ophthalmopathy.

CDR3 DNA sequence: TGTGCCAGTAGGGAAACAGGGTTGACAAAAAACATTCAGTACTTC. This codes for CASRETGLTKNIQYF. This chain connects TRBV19 to TRBJ2-4, with D perhaps matching TRBD1 (6 bases). The length of the CDR3 is 15 residues. The V gene's germline CDR1 is LNHDA and CDR2 SQIVND (reference sequence). V dropped 6 bases and J dropped 4 bases, with 16 bases sitting between them. Variable domain in full (rest from reference TRBV19 and TRBJ2-4): DGGITQSPKYLFRKEGQNVTLSCEQNLNHDAMYWYRQDPGQGLRLIYYSQIVNDFQKGDIAEGYSVSREKKESFPLTVTSAQKNPTAFYLCASRETGLTKNIQYFGAGTRLSVL.

The chain is built from TRBV11-1 and TRBJ2-1, with 8 bases lining up with TRBD2. This CDR3 region has 17 residues. Germline-derived CDR1 and CDR2 are SGHAT and FQDESV (reference sequence). The V and J ends lost 5 bases and 9 bases, in that order; junction bases with no gene match: 18. CDR3 sequence (DNA): TGTGCCAGCAGCCCCAGGCGAACTAGCGGACTTGAAGGTGAGCAGTTCTTC. Amino acids: CASSPRRTSGLEGEQFF.

The chain carries TRBV18 and TRBJ1-6; D not certain. The germline V gene has CDR1 KGHSH and CDR2 LQKENI. V was shortened by 10 bases and J by 4 bases, with 11 bases between the two germline ends. The CDR3 spans 13 residues. Written as DNA, the CDR3 is TGTGCCACCCGGACGGATTATAATTCACCCCTCCACTTT. Its protein product is CATRTDYNSPLHF.

The chain carries TRBV20-1 and TRBJ2-7; 9 bases align to TRBD1. Unmatched junction bases numbered 14, after V lost 5 bases and J lost 6 bases. The length of the CDR3 is 15 residues. Germline CDR1 reads DFQATT; CDR2 reads SNEGSKA (reference sequence). Here the CDR3 DNA reads TGCAGTGCTGAGGCGGGGGACAGGGATCATCTCGAGCAGTACTTC. Protein sequence: CSAEAGDRDHLEQYF.

The V gene is TRBV4-1, the J gene TRBJ1-5; D remains ambiguous. Trimming cost V 4 bases and J 1 base, with 11 bases left between them. The V gene's germline CDR1 is MGHRA and CDR2 YSYEKL. The CDR3 sequence is 15 residues long. In nucleotides, the CDR3 is TGCGCCAGCAGCCGAAGCCACGGGAGCAATCAGCCCCAGCATTTT. It specifies CASSRSHGSNQPQHF.

At least ten counts were recorded for this clonotype. The chain combines TRBV7-2 with TRBJ2-1; 9 nucleotides agree with TRBD2. This CDR3 contains 16 residues. With V trimmed by 0 bases and J by 7 bases, 7 bases remained unmatched. Germline V gives CDR1 SGHTA, CDR2 FQGNSA. CDR3 nucleotides: TGTGCCAGCAGCTTAGCTGCGGGAGGGCCATATAATGAGCAGTTCTTC. This translates into CASSLAAGGPYNEQFF.

This clonotype was seen many times. The chain employs TRBV2 and TRBJ2-7, with 13 bases aligning to TRBD2. Germline V lookup: CDR1 SNHLY, CDR2 FYNNEI. With 8 bases clipped from V and 6 bases from J, the junction kept 4 bases outside the gene matches. This CDR3 is built from 13 residues. As DNA, the CDR3 is TGTGCCAGCGAGGGACTAGCGGGACTCGAGCAGTACTTC. It yields the protein CASEGLAGLEQYF.

This clonotype was found many times. The genes are TRBV28 and TRBJ2-7; perhaps TRBD1 as D (7 bases). The CDR3 is 15 amino acids. V lost 1 base, J lost 4 bases, and 14 bases lay in between. The germline CDR1 and CDR2 sequences are MDHEN and SYDVKM. The CDR3 DNA is TGTGCCAGCAGTTTATCCCGGAGGGGGCTTTACGAGCAGTACTTC. Translation: CASSLSRRGLYEQYF.

This clonotype has only a few counts. The V gene is TRBV24-1, the J gene TRBJ1-3, with D unresolved. Germline values: CDR1 KGHDR, CDR2 SFDVKD. CDR3 length: 12 residues. The V and J ends lost 4 bases and 4 bases respectively, with 4 bases between them. CDR3 DNA sequence: TGTGCCACCAGTGACAGGGGAAACACCATATATTTT. As protein: CATSDRGNTIYF.

In its sample, this clonotype was seen many times. This chain connects TRBV18 to TRBJ2-7; 7 nucleotides line up with TRBD1. Trimming took 4 bases from V and 9 from J; bases not matched to a gene: 12. There are 14 residues in the CDR3. The V gene's germline CDR1 is KGHSH and CDR2 LQKENI. CDR3 sequence (DNA): TGTGCCAGCTCACGGGACAGTGTAGGCTCGGGGCAGTACTTC. This gives the protein CASSRDSVGSGQYF.

This clonotype occurred many times. This chain uses TRBV19 with TRBJ1-1; possibly TRBD1 for D (5 bases). This CDR3 spans 14 amino acids. Germline CDR1 reads LNHDA; CDR2 reads SQIVND (reference sequence). With 7 bases removed from V and 7 bases from J, the gap between germline ends came to 19 bases. CDR3 sequence: CASKVVGTAVEAFF. The DNA of the CDR3 is TGTGCCAGTAAGGTCGTGGGGACTGCAGTTGAAGCTTTCTTT.

This clonotype was detected only a few times. This chain joins TRBV27 and TRBJ2-7; D perhaps matches TRBD1 (5 bases). V was pared by 5 bases and J by 6 bases, with 17 bases between. Germline assignment: CDR1 MNHEY and CDR2 SMNVEV (reference sequence). This CDR3 comprises 14 residues. In nucleotides, the CDR3 is TGTGCCAGCAGTAAGGGCAGGGCAGCAGGCGAGCAGTACTTC. This translates into CASSKGRAAGEQYF.

With regard to this clonotype: Given a much more abundant clone one base away, this may be a read error. The CDR3 DNA reads TGCAGTGCTGGGGGACAGGGACCCCGGCAGCCCCAGCATTTT. Translating it yields CSAGGQGPRQPQHF. The chain carries TRBV20-1 and TRBJ1-5; 9 nucleotides match TRBD1. CDR1 and CDR2 from the germline V gene are DFQATT and SNEGSKA (reference sequence). With 5 bases clipped from V and 7 bases from J, the junction kept 9 bases outside the gene matches. The CDR3 extends over 14 amino acids.

The V and J genes are TRBV14 and TRBJ2-7; D might be TRBD2 (5 bases). Germline values: CDR1 SGHDN, CDR2 FVKESK. Trimming removed 3 bases from V and 0 bases from J, with 12 bases in between. This CDR3 is 15 amino acids long. The CDR3: CASSHAGLNSYEQYF. DNA for the CDR3: TGTGCCAGCAGCCACGCGGGTCTAAACTCCTACGAGCAGTACTTC. Full variable domain (missing parts from reference TRBV14 and TRBJ2-7): EAGVTQFPSHSVIEKGQTVTLRCDPISGHDNLYWYRRVMGKEIKFLLHFVKESKQDESGMPNNRFLAERTGGTYSTLKVQPAELEDSGVYFCASSHAGLNSYEQYFGPGTRLTVT.

At least ten counts were recorded for this clonotype. The genes are TRBV24-1 and TRBJ2-2; D may be TRBD1 (6 bases). From germline, CDR1 is KGHDR and CDR2 SFDVKD. Trimming took off 5 bases at V and 0 bases at J, with 12 bases between the two ends. The CDR3 extends over 16 amino acids. The CDR3 DNA reads TGTGCCACCAGTGGTCGACAGGTCTCGAACACCGGGGAGCTGTTTTTT. It translates to CATSGRQVSNTGELFF.

The gene calls are TRBV20-1 and TRBJ2-7; TRBD1 agrees at 7 bases. CDR3 length: 14 amino acids. After removal of 4 bases from V and 6 bases from J, the junction contained 12 bases not matched to a gene. CDR1 DFQATT and CDR2 SNEGSKA come from the germline V gene (reference sequence). CDR3 nucleotides: TGCAGTGCTAACCATCAGGACAGGTCTCGCGAGCAGTACTTC. Its protein is CSANHQDRSREQYF.

This clonotype appeared many times. This chain joins TRBV24-1 and TRBJ2-3, with TRBD2 matching 12 bases. Per germline, CDR1 KGHDR and CDR2 SFDVKD. V shed 4 bases and J 4 bases; nucleotides not matched to a gene: 5. The CDR3 is made up of 16 amino acids. CDR3 protein: CATSETSGGKSDTQYF. The CDR3 DNA sequence: TGTGCCACCAGTGAAACTAGCGGGGGGAAATCAGATACGCAGTATTTT.

This clonotype has only a few counts. The chain couples TRBV4-1 to TRBJ1-1; no clear D. There are 18 residues in the CDR3. The V gene's germline CDR1 is MGHRA and CDR2 YSYEKL. V lost 4 bases, J lost 0 bases, and 21 bases lay in between. In nucleotides, the CDR3 is TGCGCCAGCAGCCGAAGAACGCTCCGGAATGCTGTGAACACTGAAGCTTTCTTT. Translating gives CASSRRTLRNAVNTEAFF.

The table lists this clonotype with many counts. The rearrangement uses TRBV6-1 and TRBJ2-5; a possible D gene is TRBD2 (5 bases). This CDR3 has 15 amino acids. V was trimmed by 9 bases and J by 4 bases, leaving 21 bases between them. Per germline, CDR1 MNHNS and CDR2 SASEGT. CDR3 nucleotides: TGTGCCAGTCATGTGTCCGGGGTCGGCAGAGAGACCCAGTACTTC. Translation gives CASHVSGVGRETQYF.

The sample holds many counts of this clonotype. This chain joins TRBV10-3 and TRBJ2-5, with 10 bases aligning to TRBD2. The CDR3 is 17 amino acids. Per germline, CDR1 ENHRY and CDR2 SYGVKD. J gave up 3 bases and V 0 bases, and 7 bases lay outside the gene matches. CDR3 sequence reads: CAISESVLAGDEETQYF. Written as DNA, the CDR3 is TGTGCCATCAGTGAGTCTGTTCTAGCGGGAGATGAAGAGACCCAGTACTTC.

This clonotype occurred many times. This sequence joins TRBV19 and TRBJ1-5, with 7 nucleotides matching TRBD1. This CDR3 comprises 15 residues. Germline V gene data show CDR1 as LNHDA and CDR2 as SQIVND (reference sequence). V was pared by 4 bases and J by 4 bases, with 7 bases of the junction left unmatched. CDR3: CASSKGGGGNQPQHF. CDR3 bases: TGTGCCAGTAGTAAGGGAGGGGGCGGGAATCAGCCCCAGCATTTT.

There are a few counts of this clonotype. V usage is TRBV28 and J usage is TRBJ1-5; 9 bases agree with TRBD1. The CDR3 runs to 17 residues. CDR1 is MDHEN, CDR2 SYDVKM, per germline. V gave up 6 bases and J gave up 3 bases; unmatched junction bases: 12. The CDR3 loop is CASSQETGTGNNQPQHF. CDR3 sequence (DNA): TGTGCCAGCAGCCAAGAAACCGGGACAGGGAACAATCAGCCCCAGCATTTT.

This clonotype was recorded at least ten times. The rearrangement uses TRBV7-2 and TRBJ2-1; 8 bases align to TRBD1. V shed 7 bases, J shed 15 bases, and the junction held 20 bases outside the gene matches. Germline V lookup: CDR1 SGHTA, CDR2 FQGNSA. The CDR3 has 15 amino acids. Written as DNA, the CDR3 is TGTGCCAGCAACCTTCCGAGACAGGGGCCTTATGAGAGGTTCTTC. Protein sequence: CASNLPRQGPYERFF.

Many counts were recorded for this clonotype. The chain recombines TRBV7-9 with TRBJ2-3; 13 bases agree with TRBD2. Per germline, CDR1 SEHNR and CDR2 FQNEAQ (reference sequence). The CDR3 length is 17 residues. V was pared by 5 bases and J by 10 bases, with 15 bases of the junction left unmatched. Here the CDR3 DNA reads TGTGCCAGCAGCCATAGACCCGGGACTAGCGGGACCCTCTCGCAGTATTTT. This gives the protein CASSHRPGTSGTLSQYF.

This clonotype has ten or more counts. The chain carries TRBV29-1 and TRBJ1-1; TRBD1 might be the D (6 bases). Trimming removed 0 bases from V and 4 bases from J, with 6 bases in between. Germline V lookup: CDR1 SQVTM, CDR2 ANQGSEA. CDR3 size: 12 residues. CDR3 in amino acids: CSVEEGGTEAFF. The CDR3 DNA follows: TGCAGCGTTGAAGAAGGGGGCACTGAAGCTTTCTTT. Variable domain in full (rest from reference TRBV29-1 and TRBJ1-1): SAVISQKPSRDICQRGTSLTIQCQVDSQVTMMFWYRQQPGQSLTLIATANQGSEATYESGFVIDKFPISRPNLTFSTLTVSNMSPEDSSIYLCSVEEGGTEAFFGQGTRLTVV.

This clonotype was seen many times. The rearrangement joins TRBV10-3 to TRBJ2-1; D tentatively fits TRBD1 or TRBD2 (6 bases each). The CDR3 covers 14 residues. V was pared by 6 bases and J by 0 bases, with 9 bases between. Looked up from germline, CDR1 is ENHRY and CDR2 is SYGVKD. CDR3 DNA: TGTGCCATCAGCGGGGGCAACTCCTACAATGAGCAGTTCTTC. Translated, it gives CAISGGNSYNEQFF.

V and J are TRBV12-3 or TRBV12-4 and TRBJ1-5; D is unclear. The CDR3 sequence is 15 residues long. V shed 3 bases and J shed 4 bases, with 13 bases lying between them. The CDR3 loop reads CASSFAGTLNQPQHF. The CDR3 DNA follows: TGTGCCAGCAGTTTCGCAGGAACTCTAAATCAGCCCCAGCATTTT.

This clonotype was found many times. V gene TRBV28 combines with J gene TRBJ2-7; a weak D match, TRBD2 (6 bases). Per germline, CDR1 MDHEN and CDR2 SYDVKM. There are 16 residues in the CDR3. Trimming removed 2 bases from V and 3 bases from J, with 17 bases in between. Written as DNA, the CDR3 is TGTGCCAGCAGTTTAGCGGGACTGTCTAGTTTCTACGAGCAGTACTTC. This translates into CASSLAGLSSFYEQYF.